This TCR beta chain was sequenced in a study of blood T cell repertoires in COVID-19. Study-level information: PBMCs, B-cell-depleted T cells, or T cells provided the cDNA or gDNA that made up the material.

Only in-frame clones appear in the TCRdb table, and some are missing; sequencing was by immunoSEQ multiplex PCR. The top ten clones hold roughly 4.9% of a sample with some 100,000 clones, approximately 89% of them seen once. The V and J ends lost 0 bases and 2 bases, in that order; junction bases with no gene match: 14. Germline loops: CDR1 LGHDT, CDR2 YNNKEL (reference sequence). This CDR3 region has 19 residues. The sample was peripheral blood. The TCR sequence derives from an elderly woman with active COVID-19. The chain couples TRBV3-1 (or the pseudogene TRBV3-2) to TRBJ2-5, with TRBD2 identical over 8 bases. Here the CDR3 reads CASSQDRLAGRKGQETQYF. CDR3 coding DNA: TGTGCCAGCAGCCAAGATCGCCTAGCGGGTCGTAAGGGTCAAGAGACCCAGTACTTC.